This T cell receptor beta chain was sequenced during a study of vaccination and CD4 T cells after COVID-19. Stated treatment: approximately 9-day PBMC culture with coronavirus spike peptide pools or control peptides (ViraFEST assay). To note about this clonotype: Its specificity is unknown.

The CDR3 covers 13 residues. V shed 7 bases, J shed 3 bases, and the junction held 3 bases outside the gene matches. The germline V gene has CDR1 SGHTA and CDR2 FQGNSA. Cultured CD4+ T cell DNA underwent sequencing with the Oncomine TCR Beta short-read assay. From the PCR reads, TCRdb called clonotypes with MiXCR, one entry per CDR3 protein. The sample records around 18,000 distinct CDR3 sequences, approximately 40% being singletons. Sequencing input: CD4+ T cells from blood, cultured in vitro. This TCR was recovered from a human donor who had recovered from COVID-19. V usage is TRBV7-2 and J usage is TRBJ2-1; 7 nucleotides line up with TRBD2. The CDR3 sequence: CASKRDYYNEQFF. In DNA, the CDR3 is TGTGCCAGCAAACGGGACTACTACAATGAGCAGTTCTTC. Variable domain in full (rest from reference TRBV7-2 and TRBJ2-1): GAGVSQSPSNKVTEKGKDVELRCDPISGHTALYWYRQSLGQGLEFLIYFQGNSAPDKSGLPSDRFSAERTGGSVSTLTIQRTQQEDSAVYLCASKRDYYNEQFFGPGTRLTVL.